The 28 T cell receptor beta chains below come from one sample, sequenced in a study of blood T cell repertoires in COVID-19. Assay: immunoSEQ multiplex PCR; the TCRdb copy retains only in-frame clones and omits some. The sample lists some 38,000 clones, approximately 86% occurring once. Sequences were obtained from peripheral blood. The receptors shown here come from an older man with acute or convalescent COVID-19.

This chain joins TRBV19 and TRBJ1-2; 9 bases are shared with TRBD1. V gave up 5 bases and J gave up 2 bases; unmatched junction bases: 6. This CDR3 has 15 amino acids. Germline CDR1 is LNHDA and CDR2 is SQIVND (reference sequence). In nucleotides, the CDR3 is TGTGCCAGTAGTTTAATGGGACAGGGCAACTATGGCTACACCTTC. Encoded protein: CASSLMGQGNYGYTF.

This sequence joins TRBV19 and TRBJ1-1; TRBD1 matches 11 bases. J gave up 4 bases and V 3 bases, and 4 bases lay outside the gene matches. The CDR3 runs to 15 residues. Germline-derived CDR1 and CDR2 are LNHDA and SQIVND (reference sequence). CDR3 DNA sequence: TGTGCCAGTAGTATGGGGGACAGGGGGAGCACTGAAGCTTTCTTT. The encoded protein is CASSMGDRGSTEAFF.

V is TRBV7-2 and J is TRBJ1-3; 9 nucleotides match TRBD1. This CDR3 is 17 amino acids long. V shed 0 bases, J shed 4 bases, and the junction held 7 bases outside the gene matches. The V gene's germline CDR1 is SGHTA and CDR2 FQGNSA. CDR3 DNA: TGTGCCAGCAGCTTAGCAGGGACAGGGTTTGTCGGAAACACCATATATTTT. This gives the protein CASSLAGTGFVGNTIYF.

The chain joins TRBV19 to TRBJ1-1, with 8 nucleotides matching TRBD1. The CDR3 is made up of 17 amino acids. CDR1 and CDR2 (germline): LNHDA, SQIVND (reference sequence). V dropped 5 bases and J dropped 0; count of bases not matched to a gene: 11. CDR3 amino acids: CASSPWTGRGVNTEAFF. The CDR3 DNA is TGTGCCAGTAGTCCATGGACAGGGCGGGGAGTGAACACTGAAGCTTTCTTT.

The chain employs TRBV18 and TRBJ2-3, with D possibly matching TRBD1 (6 bases). The germline V and J ends were trimmed by 4 bases and 4 bases, with 12 bases remaining between them. There are 14 residues in the CDR3. Germline V gene lookup returns CDR1 KGHSH and CDR2 LQKENI. CDR3 sequence: CASSLQGNADTQYF. DNA for the CDR3: TGTGCCAGCTCACTACAGGGAAATGCAGATACGCAGTATTTT.

This clone was seen a single time. J is TRBJ1-1 and V is TRBV18; D is possibly TRBD1 (5 bases). There are 15 residues in the CDR3. The germline gives CDR1 KGHSH, CDR2 LQKENI. V lost 5 bases, J lost 1 base, and 14 bases lay in between. The CDR3 DNA follows: TGTGCCAGCTCAGCAAATGCCGGGGGGAACACTGAAGCTTTCTTT. Translation gives CASSANAGGNTEAFF.

This clone has a handful of counts. V usage is TRBV28 and J usage is TRBJ2-2, with 12 bases fitting TRBD1. CDR1 is MDHEN and CDR2 is SYDVKM in the germline V gene. The J segment lost 4 bases and the V segment lost 6 bases, leaving 12 bases of the junction unmatched. CDR3 length: 18 residues. The CDR3 is CASSPAIGGQGATGELFF. Here the CDR3 DNA reads TGTGCCAGCAGCCCCGCAATAGGGGGACAGGGGGCCACCGGGGAGCTGTTTTTT.

The chain is built from TRBV9 and TRBJ2-7; D remains unclear. This CDR3 has 13 amino acids. CDR1 is SGDLS and CDR2 is YYNGEE in the germline V gene. The V gene lost 2 bases and the J gene lost 3 bases, with 9 bases spanning the gap. DNA for the CDR3: TGTGCCAGCAGCGTGAACGAACACTACGAGCAGTACTTC. It is translated as CASSVNEHYEQYF.

V and J are TRBV12-3 or TRBV12-4 and TRBJ1-1; D gene ambiguous. The CDR3 loop spans 12 amino acids. Trimming took off 3 bases at V and 1 base at J, with 3 bases between the two ends. DNA of the CDR3: TGTGCCAGCAGTTTTCAGAACACTGAAGCTTTCTTT. Translating it yields CASSFQNTEAFF.

The J gene is TRBJ2-1, the V gene TRBV19; tentative D call: TRBD2 (5 bases). The V gene's germline CDR1 is LNHDA and CDR2 SQIVND (reference sequence). CDR3 length: 16 amino acids. Trimming stripped 4 bases from V and 1 base from J, with 14 bases between. CDR3 in amino acids: CASSTRLTTSYNEQFF. The CDR3 coding sequence is TGTGCCAGTAGTACCCGACTAACCACTTCCTACAATGAGCAGTTCTTC.

This sequence joins TRBV6-5 and TRBJ1-4, with D perhaps TRBD1 (5 bases). The germline V and J ends were trimmed by 7 bases and 2 bases, with 8 bases remaining between them. CDR3 length: 13 residues. Germline values: CDR1 MNHEY, CDR2 SVGAGI. The CDR3, as DNA: TGTGCCAGCATACAGGTGACTAATGAAAAACTGTTTTTT. This translates into CASIQVTNEKLFF.

Written as DNA, the CDR3 is TGTGCCATCAGTGAGACTACTAGCGGGAGATTGGCCGGTTATGAGCAGTTCTTC. This codes for CAISETTSGRLAGYEQFF. V usage is TRBV10-3 and J usage is TRBJ2-1, with 11 bases that match TRBD2. Germline loops: CDR1 ENHRY, CDR2 SYGVKD. This CDR3 is 18 amino acids long. J lost 8 bases, V lost 2 bases, and 14 bases had no gene match.

The rearrangement joins TRBV24-1 to TRBJ1-2, with D unresolved. The V gene lost 2 bases and the J gene lost 4 bases, with 10 bases spanning the gap. The CDR3 covers 14 residues. Germline values: CDR1 KGHDR, CDR2 SFDVKD. This CDR3 is CATSDSGRTYGYTF. The CDR3 DNA reads as TGTGCCACCAGTGATTCCGGGAGGACCTATGGCTACACCTTC.

V gene TRBV19 combines with J gene TRBJ2-7; the match to TRBD1 covers 10 bases. Trimming cost V 4 bases and J 4 bases; bases outside gene matches: 7. CDR3 length: 15 amino acids. Germline CDR1 is LNHDA and CDR2 is SQIVND (reference sequence). This CDR3 is CASSSVRDRGYEQYF. The CDR3 DNA reads TGTGCCAGTAGTAGCGTCCGGGACAGGGGTTACGAGCAGTACTTC.

The V gene is TRBV10-3, the J gene TRBJ2-1; 11 bases line up with TRBD2. Trimming cost V 7 bases and J 5 bases; bases outside gene matches: 7. Germline V gene lookup returns CDR1 ENHRY and CDR2 SYGVKD. The CDR3 is made up of 15 amino acids. The CDR3 DNA sequence: TGTGCCATCACTCTAGGGACTAGCGGAGACAATGAGCAGTTCTTC. Encoded protein: CAITLGTSGDNEQFF.

The rearrangement joins TRBV5-1 to TRBJ1-5, with D unclear. The CDR3 is 14 amino acids. Germline V gene data show CDR1 as SGHRS and CDR2 as YFSETQ. Trimming left V 4 bases short and J 7 bases short, with 15 bases between. The CDR3 DNA reads TGCGCCAGCAGCCCCGGGTCGGTAGGACAGCCCCAGCATTTT. It encodes CASSPGSVGQPQHF.

The J gene is TRBJ1-2, the V gene TRBV7-7, with D perhaps matching TRBD1 (6 bases). Trimming pared 7 bases from V and 3 bases from J, leaving 18 bases between. CDR1 SSHAT and CDR2 FNYEAQ come from the germline V gene (reference sequence). This CDR3 comprises 15 residues. The CDR3, as DNA: TGTGCCAGCACCCCGACAGGCAGTGTTGACTATGGCTACACCTTC. This sequence encodes CASTPTGSVDYGYTF.

The chain combines TRBV5-4 with TRBJ2-1; 8 nucleotides line up with TRBD2. Germline loops: CDR1 SGHNT, CDR2 YYREEE (reference sequence). The CDR3 runs to 15 residues. With 3 bases clipped from V and 0 bases from J, the junction kept 2 bases outside the gene matches. CDR3 amino acids: CASSSSGSSYNEQFF. The DNA for the CDR3 is TGTGCCAGCAGCTCAAGCGGGAGCTCCTACAATGAGCAGTTCTTC.

The genes are TRBV19 and TRBJ1-1; D ambiguous. V shed 5 bases and J shed 1 base, with 14 bases lying between them. The CDR3 covers 15 residues. Germline values: CDR1 LNHDA, CDR2 SQIVND (reference sequence). In nucleotides, the CDR3 is TGTGCCAGTAGTCCAGATATACGTCGGAACACTGAAGCTTTCTTT. Protein product: CASSPDIRRNTEAFF.

Only one count was recorded for this clone. The J gene is TRBJ2-5, the V gene TRBV5-5; D might be TRBD2 (6 bases). Per the germline V gene, CDR1 is SGHKS and CDR2 is YYEKEE (reference sequence). V was shortened by 4 bases and J by 0 bases, with 7 bases between the two germline ends. CDR3 length equals 13 residues. CDR3: CASSRTNQETQYF. As DNA, the CDR3 is TGTGCCAGCAGCCGGACTAACCAAGAGACCCAGTACTTC.

Relative to its sample, this clone is medium-sized. The rearrangement links TRBV19 to TRBJ2-7; TRBD1 might be the D (7 bases). The germline V and J ends were trimmed by 6 bases and 1 base, with 13 bases remaining between them. Germline V gene sequence: CDR1 LNHDA, CDR2 SQIVND (reference sequence). The CDR3 length is 14 residues. The CDR3 coding sequence is TGTGCCAGTAGATCAGGGGGGCAGTCCTACGAGCAGTACTTC. It yields the protein CASRSGGQSYEQYF.

The chain has TRBV7-9 and TRBJ2-3; 11 bases fit TRBD2. The CDR3 runs 13 residues. Germline loops: CDR1 SEHNR, CDR2 FQNEAQ (reference sequence). The V gene end was trimmed by 8 bases and the J gene end by 6 bases; junction bases not matched to a gene: 4. Here the CDR3 reads CASRVAGGDTQYF. Here the CDR3 DNA reads TGTGCCAGCCGAGTAGCGGGAGGGGATACGCAGTATTTT. The variable domain in full, with the rest retrieved from reference TRBV7-9 and TRBJ2-3, is DTGVSQNPRHKITKRGQNVTFRCDPISEHNRLYWYRQTLGQGPEFLTYFQNEAQLEKSRLLSDRFSAERPKGSFSTLEIQRTEQGDSAMYLCASRVAGGDTQYFGPGTRLTVL.

V and J are TRBV24-1 and TRBJ2-2, with D tentatively TRBD1 (5 bases). V was pared by 0 bases and J by 4 bases, with 17 bases between. Germline lookup yields CDR1 KGHDR and CDR2 SFDVKD. This CDR3 is 18 amino acids long. The CDR3 region has the DNA TGTGCCACCAGTGATTTGTCAGGTAGAGGACACCTCACCGGGGAGCTGTTTTTT. Translating it yields CATSDLSGRGHLTGELFF.

J is TRBJ2-1 and V is TRBV19, with 8 positions matching TRBD2. CDR3 length equals 15 residues. V lost 5 bases, J lost 6 bases, and 9 bases stayed unmatched. Germline lookup yields CDR1 LNHDA and CDR2 SQIVND (reference sequence). Written as DNA, the CDR3 is TGTGCCAGTAGTCCTTACGGGGGGGGATCCAATGAGCAGTTCTTC. Translated, it gives CASSPYGGGSNEQFF.

This chain links TRBV19 with TRBJ1-6; 8 positions match TRBD1. V shed 4 bases and J 10 bases; nucleotides not matched to a gene: 9. The length of the CDR3 is 15 residues. The germline CDR1 and CDR2 sequences are LNHDA and SQIVND (reference sequence). The CDR3 reads CASSTGQEVGSPLHF. DNA for the CDR3: TGTGCCAGTAGTACGGGACAGGAAGTAGGCTCACCCCTCCACTTT.

This clone was seen a few times. The chain recombines TRBV18 with TRBJ1-1; TRBD1 matches at 10 bases. The germline CDR1 and CDR2 sequences are KGHSH and LQKENI. V was clipped by 0 bases and J by 8 bases; unmatched bases: 6. The CDR3 has 15 amino acids. The CDR3 here is CASSPPTGGKGEAFF. CDR3 coding DNA: TGTGCCAGCTCACCACCGACAGGGGGCAAGGGAGAAGCTTTCTTT.

The gene calls are TRBV6-1 and TRBJ1-3, with 8 bases lining up with TRBD1. Germline assignment: CDR1 MNHNS and CDR2 SASEGT. The CDR3 totals 16 residues. Trimming removed 4 bases from V and 2 bases from J; junction bases left unmatched: 7. CDR3: CASSARDRTTGNTIYF. The DNA for the CDR3 is TGTGCCAGCAGTGCAAGGGACAGGACCACTGGAAACACCATATATTTT.

This chain uses TRBV19 with TRBJ2-2, with D possibly being TRBD1 (6 bases). The germline V gene encodes CDR1 LNHDA and CDR2 SQIVND (reference sequence). Trimming removed 6 bases at V and 0 bases at J, with 14 bases between. The CDR3 is made up of 16 amino acids. CDR3 bases: TGTGCCAGTAGCCTAACAGGGTTCTCGAACACCGGGGAGCTGTTTTTT. This encodes CASSLTGFSNTGELFF. The full variable domain, rest sourced from reference TRBV19 and TRBJ2-2, is DGGITQSPKYLFRKEGQNVTLSCEQNLNHDAMYWYRQDPGQGLRLIYYSQIVNDFQKGDIAEGYSVSREKKESFPLTVTSAQKNPTAFYLCASSLTGFSNTGELFFGEGSRLTVL.